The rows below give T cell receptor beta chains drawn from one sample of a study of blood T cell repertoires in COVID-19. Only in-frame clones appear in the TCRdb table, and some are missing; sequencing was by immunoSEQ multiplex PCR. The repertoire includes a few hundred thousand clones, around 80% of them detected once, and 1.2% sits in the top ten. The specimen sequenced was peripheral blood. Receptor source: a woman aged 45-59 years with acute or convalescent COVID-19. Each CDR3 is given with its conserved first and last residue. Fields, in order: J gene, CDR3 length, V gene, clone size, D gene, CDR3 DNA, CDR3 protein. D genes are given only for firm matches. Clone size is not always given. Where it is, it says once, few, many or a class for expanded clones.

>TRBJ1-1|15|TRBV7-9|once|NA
TGTGCCAGCAGCTTAGCACAGGCCGGGAACACTGAAGCTTTCTTT
CASSLAQAGNTEAFF
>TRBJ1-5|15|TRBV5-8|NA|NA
TGTGCCAGCAGCTTGGCGGGATTGGGCAGTCAGCCCCAGCATTTT
CASSLAGLGSQPQHF
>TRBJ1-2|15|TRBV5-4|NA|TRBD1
TGTGCCAGCAGCTTTCCGGGACAGGGAATGGATGGCTACACCTTC
CASSFPGQGMDGYTF
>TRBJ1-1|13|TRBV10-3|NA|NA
TGTGCCATCAGTGAGTCGAGAGAAACTGAAGCTTTCTTT
CAISESRETEAFF
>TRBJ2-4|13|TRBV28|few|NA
TGTGCCACAGGGACTGCAACCCTCAGGACTCAGTACTTC
CATGTATLRTQYF
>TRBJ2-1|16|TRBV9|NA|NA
TGTGCCAGCAGCGTAGATTCGGGAAATGGTATGAATGAGCAGTTCTTC
CASSVDSGNGMNEQFF
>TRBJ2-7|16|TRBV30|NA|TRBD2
TGTGCCTGGAGTGTCGAGGCTAGCGGGAGGGTTTACGAGCAGTACTTC
CAWSVEASGRVYEQYF
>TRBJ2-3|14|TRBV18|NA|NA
TGTGCCAGCTCACAGAGACTAGGTACAGATACGCAGTATTTT
CASSQRLGTDTQYF
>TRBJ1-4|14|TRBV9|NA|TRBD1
TGTGCCAGCAGCCTAGACAGGGGGAATGAAAAACTGTTTTTT
CASSLDRGNEKLFF
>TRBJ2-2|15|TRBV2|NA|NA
TGTGCCAGCAGTGTGCGGGGACCGAACACCGGGGAGCTGTTTTTT
CASSVRGPNTGELFF
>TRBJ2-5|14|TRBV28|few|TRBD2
TGTGGCTGCAAGGCTAGCGGGGGTCAAGAGACCCAGTACTTC
CGCKASGGQETQYF
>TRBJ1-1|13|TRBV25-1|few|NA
TGTGCCAGCAGTCGGGGAGGAGAGACTGAAGCTTTCTTT
CASSRGGETEAFF
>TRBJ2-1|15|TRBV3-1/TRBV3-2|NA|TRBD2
TGTGCCAGCAGCCAAGATGCTAGCGGGGAGGATGAGCAGTTCTTC
CASSQDASGEDEQFF
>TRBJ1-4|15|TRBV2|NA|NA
TGTGCCAGCAGTGACAGTGGGTTCGCGGAGGAAAAACTGTTTTTT
CASSDSGFAEEKLFF
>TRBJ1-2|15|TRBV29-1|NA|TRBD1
TGCAGCGTTCGCCTCGTCGGACAGGGGGATCAAGGCTACACCTTC
CSVRLVGQGDQGYTF
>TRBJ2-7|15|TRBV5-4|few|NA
TGTGCCAGCAGCTTGGCCCGGACTGGTGTCTACGAGCAGTACTTC
CASSLARTGVYEQYF
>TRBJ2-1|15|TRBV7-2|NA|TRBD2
TGTGCCAGCAGCGCGGCGTCTAGCGGGAGTACTGAGCAGTTCTTC
CASSAASSGSTEQFF
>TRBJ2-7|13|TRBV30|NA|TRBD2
TGTGCCTGGAGTGCCAGCGGGACCGGCGAGCAGTACTTC
CAWSASGTGEQYF
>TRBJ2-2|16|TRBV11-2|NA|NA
TGTGCCAGCAGCCTTGCGGGGACGGGAAACACCGGGGAGCTGTTTTTT
CASSLAGTGNTGELFF
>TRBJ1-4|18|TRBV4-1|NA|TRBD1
TGCGCCAGCAGCCAAGATGGAACAGGGGGGGAACTAAATGAAAAACTGTTTTTT
CASSQDGTGGELNEKLFF
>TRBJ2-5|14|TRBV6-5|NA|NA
TGTGCCAGCATCCCCATGGGCATACTAGAGACCCAGTACTTC
CASIPMGILETQYF
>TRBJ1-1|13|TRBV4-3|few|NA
TGCGCCAGCAGCCAAGTACGAGACACTGAAGCTTTCTTT
CASSQVRDTEAFF
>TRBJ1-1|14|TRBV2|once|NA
TGTGCCAGCAGTGTATCACTGATGAACACTGAAGCTTTCTTT
CASSVSLMNTEAFF
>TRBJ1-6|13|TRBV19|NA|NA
TGTGCCAGTACCAGACAGGTCGACTCACCCCTCCACTTT
CASTRQVDSPLHF
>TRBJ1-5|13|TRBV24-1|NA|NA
TGTGCCACCAGTGACCCCTCGGGTTCAACCCAGCATTTT
CATSDPSGSTQHF
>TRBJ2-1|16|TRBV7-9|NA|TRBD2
TGTGCCAGCAGCTTAATCCGGGGGGTGGACTACAATGAGCAGTTCTTC
CASSLIRGVDYNEQFF
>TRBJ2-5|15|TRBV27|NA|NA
TGTGCCAGCACCCCGCGTTGGGGGGAGGTAGAGACCCAGTACTTC
CASTPRWGEVETQYF
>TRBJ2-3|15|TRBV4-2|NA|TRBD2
TGTGCCAGCAGCCCGGGTAGCGGGGTTCAAGATACGCAGTATTTT
CASSPGSGVQDTQYF
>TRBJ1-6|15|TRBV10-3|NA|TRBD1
TGTGCCATCAGGACAGGGAGCTCCTATAATTCACCCCTCCACTTT
CAIRTGSSYNSPLHF
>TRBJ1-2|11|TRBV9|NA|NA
TGTGCCAGCAGCCGCGCGGGGGGCTACACCTTC
CASSRAGGYTF
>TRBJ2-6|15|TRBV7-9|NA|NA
TGTGCCAGCAGCGCCTACGGGGCTGGGGCCAACGTCCTGACTTTC
CASSAYGAGANVLTF
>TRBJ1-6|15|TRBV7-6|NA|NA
TGTGCCAGCAGCCGTAGCGGGACAATCGATTCACCCCTCCACTTT
CASSRSGTIDSPLHF
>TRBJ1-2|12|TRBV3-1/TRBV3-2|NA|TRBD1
TGTGCCAGCAGCCTCGGGACAGACGGCTACACCTTC
CASSLGTDGYTF
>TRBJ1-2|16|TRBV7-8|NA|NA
TGTGCCAGCAGCCCAGCGTTGGGCAGACAAAACTATGGCTACACCTTC
CASSPALGRQNYGYTF
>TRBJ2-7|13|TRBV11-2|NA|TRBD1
TGTGCCAGCAGCTTGGGGACAGGGGAAATTCAGTACTTC
CASSLGTGEIQYF
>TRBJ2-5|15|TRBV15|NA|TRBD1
TGTGCCACCAGCAGAGAACAGGGGTACGGCGAGACCCAGTACTTC
CATSREQGYGETQYF
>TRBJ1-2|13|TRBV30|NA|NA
TGTGCCTGGAGTACAGGGCCTAACTATGGCTACACCTTC
CAWSTGPNYGYTF
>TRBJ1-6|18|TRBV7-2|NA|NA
TGTGCCAGCAGCCCTACTCCAACAGGATCTGGTAACGGCTCACCCCTCCACTTT
CASSPTPTGSGNGSPLHF
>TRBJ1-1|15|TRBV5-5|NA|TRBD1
TGTGCCAGCAGGGGGACAGGGGGCGATAGGACTGAAGCTTTCTTT
CASRGTGGDRTEAFF
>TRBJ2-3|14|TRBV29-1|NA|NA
TGCAGCGTTGGAATAGGGGCTAGCACAGATACGCAGTATTTT
CSVGIGASTDTQYF